This TCR beta chain was profiled in a study of blood T cell repertoires in COVID-19. Study as a whole: Samples taken during acute and convalescent COVID-19 were collected in the United States, Italy and Spain. The analysed material was cDNA or gDNA that came from T cells, B-cell-depleted T cells, or PBMCs.

Study processing details: Reference gene primer amplification in the assay estimated nucleated cell counts. Sequencing was performed with immunoSEQ multiplex PCR; in TCRdb, only in-frame clones are kept and a portion is missing. For V, J and clone size, that table is used; D and trimming come from the DNA. This sample carries about 160,000 clones, about nine tenths of them seen once, and the ten largest clones take about 4.2%. Germline trimming cut 6 bases from V and 4 bases from J; bases unmatched to any gene: 6. The CDR3 extends over 15 amino acids. Per germline, CDR1 MNHEY and CDR2 SVGAGI. The TCR originated in a woman aged 55-69 years with active or convalescent COVID-19. Sample: peripheral blood. The chain recombines TRBV6-5 with TRBJ1-1, with TRBD1 identical over 12 bases. CDR3 amino acids: CASSGTGGAGTEAFF. CDR3 in DNA: TGTGCCAGCAGCGGGACAGGGGGCGCGGGCACTGAAGCTTTCTTT.